The rows below give T cell receptor beta chains drawn from one sample of a study of human T cells and chemical hapten exposure. TCRdb used MiXCR to reprocess the RACE reads, holding one entry per CDR3 protein. Of some 79,000 distinct CDR3 sequences listed, 10% to 11% are singletons. The sample here was whole blood, taken in connection with sensitization to the hapten diphenylcyclopropenone (DPC). These receptor sequences come from a woman aged 45 to 65 with alopecia areata. Some clones in this sample may be carry-over from other donors' samples. CDR3s include the opening cysteine and the closing phenylalanine or tryptophan. The order of the fields is clone size, J gene, D gene, V gene, CDR3 protein, CDR3 DNA. D genes are given only for firm matches. Only some rows state a clone size, as once, few, many or a class for expanded clones.

abundance: .; j_gene: TRBJ2-3; d_gene: .; v_gene: TRBV4-3; CDR3aa: CASSQDAPDTQYF; CDR3nt: TGCGCCAGCAGCCAAGATGCCCCAGATACGCAGTATTTT
abundance: many; j_gene: TRBJ2-2; d_gene: TRBD1; v_gene: TRBV10-3; CDR3aa: CAIGRTGGTGELFF; CDR3nt: TGTGCCATCGGGAGGACAGGGGGAACCGGGGAGCTGTTTTTT
abundance: few; j_gene: TRBJ1-5; d_gene: .; v_gene: TRBV18; CDR3aa: CASSQDSNQPQHF; CDR3nt: TGTGCCAGCTCACAAGATAGCAATCAGCCCCAGCATTTT
abundance: few; j_gene: TRBJ2-7; d_gene: TRBD2; v_gene: TRBV7-2; CDR3aa: CASSPAGGSGTTQYF; CDR3nt: TGTGCCAGCAGCCCCGCGGGGGGGAGCGGGACAACGCAGTACTTC
abundance: few; j_gene: TRBJ2-1; d_gene: TRBD1; v_gene: TRBV7-2; CDR3aa: CASSLALQGGEQFF; CDR3nt: TGTGCCAGCAGCTTAGCGCTACAGGGGGGAGAGCAGTTCTTC
abundance: .; j_gene: TRBJ2-1; d_gene: .; v_gene: TRBV7-9; CDR3aa: CASSLGGTYNNEQFF; CDR3nt: TGTGCCAGCAGCTTAGGAGGGACATACAACAATGAGCAGTTCTTC
abundance: many; j_gene: TRBJ2-1; d_gene: TRBD2; v_gene: TRBV6-5; CDR3aa: CASSSSGRDDEQFF; CDR3nt: TGTGCCAGCAGTTCTAGCGGGAGGGATGATGAGCAGTTCTTC
abundance: few; j_gene: TRBJ1-2; d_gene: .; v_gene: TRBV28; CDR3aa: CATRANGPNYGYTF; CDR3nt: TGTGCCACCCGGGCAAATGGTCCTAACTATGGCTACACCTTC
abundance: .; j_gene: TRBJ2-7; d_gene: .; v_gene: TRBV7-2; CDR3aa: CASSYGGPGGYEQYF; CDR3nt: TGTGCCAGCAGCTACGGGGGGCCAGGCGGCTACGAGCAGTACTTC
abundance: many; j_gene: TRBJ2-4; d_gene: .; v_gene: TRBV5-4; CDR3aa: CASSLAQERLAKNIQYF; CDR3nt: TGTGCCAGCAGCTTGGCCCAGGAGAGATTAGCCAAAAACATTCAGTACTTC
abundance: many; j_gene: TRBJ1-2; d_gene: TRBD1; v_gene: TRBV4-2; CDR3aa: CASSQEGQFYGYTF; CDR3nt: TGTGCCAGCAGCCAAGAGGGACAGTTCTATGGCTACACCTTC
abundance: .; j_gene: TRBJ1-1; d_gene: TRBD1; v_gene: TRBV20-1; CDR3aa: CSAFPRQGAMAAEAFF; CDR3nt: TGCAGTGCGTTTCCGAGACAGGGGGCGATGGCCGCTGAAGCTTTCTTT
abundance: few; j_gene: TRBJ2-7; d_gene: TRBD1; v_gene: TRBV30; CDR3aa: CAWSGDRDRGYF; CDR3nt: TGTGCCTGGAGTGGGGACCGGGACAGAGGGTACTTC
abundance: few; j_gene: TRBJ2-1; d_gene: .; v_gene: TRBV19; CDR3aa: CASSGPGTYNEQFF; CDR3nt: TGTGCCAGTAGTGGTCCCGGGACTTACAATGAGCAGTTCTTC
abundance: many; j_gene: TRBJ2-3; d_gene: .; v_gene: TRBV28; CDR3aa: CASNLGGFPDTQYF; CDR3nt: TGTGCCAGCAACTTGGGGGGTTTCCCAGATACGCAGTATTTT
abundance: many; j_gene: TRBJ2-1; d_gene: .; v_gene: TRBV30; CDR3aa: CAWAPLANEQFF; CDR3nt: TGTGCCTGGGCCCCCCTCGCCAATGAGCAGTTCTTC
abundance: many; j_gene: TRBJ1-6; d_gene: .; v_gene: TRBV3-1; CDR3aa: CASSLFRTDNSPLHF; CDR3nt: TGTGCCAGCAGCCTCTTCCGGACAGACAATTCACCCCTCCACTTT
abundance: many; j_gene: TRBJ1-3; d_gene: .; v_gene: TRBV6-6; CDR3aa: CASSYSEGTIYF; CDR3nt: TGTGCCAGCAGTTATTCGGAAGGGACCATATATTTT
abundance: .; j_gene: TRBJ1-5; d_gene: .; v_gene: TRBV5-1; CDR3aa: CPGRDTNQPQHF; CDR3nt: TGCCCGGGACGGGACACCAATCAGCCCCAGCATTTT
abundance: few; j_gene: TRBJ2-7; d_gene: .; v_gene: TRBV7-2; CDR3aa: CASSYGTRTYEQYF; CDR3nt: TGTGCCAGCAGCTATGGGACCCGTACCTACGAGCAGTACTTC